What follows are 30 T cell receptor beta chains derived from one specimen sequenced in a study of blood T cell repertoires in COVID-19. The data were produced by immunoSEQ multiplex PCR, yet TCRdb's version contains in-frame clones alone and is incomplete. Among about 110,000 clones listed, approximately 70% were seen once. The sequencing sample was made of peripheral blood. The receptors were gathered from a woman aged 55-69 years with acute or convalescent COVID-19.

This clone was picked up a small number of times. CDR3 amino acids: CASSHGGGSTYEQYF. In nucleotides, the CDR3 is TGTGCCAGCAGCCATGGAGGAGGATCTACCTACGAGCAGTACTTC. This chain links TRBV3-1 (or the pseudogene TRBV3-2) with TRBJ2-7; TRBD2 is a possible D gene (5 bases). Germline V gene data show CDR1 as LGHDT and CDR2 as YNNKEL (reference sequence). The CDR3 is 15 amino acids. V shed 3 bases and J shed 2 bases, with 14 bases lying between them.

This clone was recorded only once. The chain has TRBV7-9 and TRBJ1-1; TRBD1 matches 8 bases. Germline assignment: CDR1 SEHNR and CDR2 FQNEAQ (reference sequence). V shed 4 bases, J shed 6 bases, and the junction held 22 bases outside the gene matches. The CDR3 spans 19 residues. The CDR3 sequence is CASSSPRRSRQGIRAEAFF. CDR3 DNA: TGTGCCAGCAGCTCACCTCGTAGATCTCGACAGGGGATTAGGGCTGAAGCTTTCTTT.

CDR3 sequence reads: CASSLTGWETQYF. CDR3 coding DNA: TGTGCCAGCAGTTTGACTGGATGGGAGACCCAGTACTTC. The genes are TRBV6-5 and TRBJ2-5; D unresolved. Trimming shortened V by 4 bases and J by 5 bases, and 11 bases separated the two germline ends. Germline V lookup: CDR1 MNHEY, CDR2 SVGAGI. CDR3 length equals 13 residues.

The chain has TRBV10-3 and TRBJ2-7; D may be TRBD1 (5 bases). CDR1 is ENHRY, CDR2 SYGVKD, per germline. V was pared by 2 bases and J by 2 bases, with 10 bases between. The CDR3 runs 14 residues. CDR3 amino acids: CAISEVVRAYEQYF. The CDR3 bases are TGTGCCATCAGTGAGGTGGTCAGGGCCTACGAGCAGTACTTC.

CDR3 in amino acids: CASSSIRNTIYF. CDR3 nucleotide sequence: TGTGCCAGCAGTAGTATCAGGAACACCATATATTTT. This chain uses TRBV2 with TRBJ1-3, with D hard to call. From germline, CDR1 is SNHLY and CDR2 FYNNEI. This CDR3 comprises 12 residues. V gave up 5 bases and J gave up 7 bases, with 9 bases separating them.

The genes are TRBV5-1 and TRBJ2-2, with 10 positions matching TRBD1. Germline V gene data show CDR1 as SGHRS and CDR2 as YFSETQ. This CDR3 is 15 amino acids long. J was trimmed by 4 bases and V by 4 bases; bases with no gene match: 4. The CDR3 reads CASSPGQGSTGELFF. The CDR3 nucleotides read TGCGCCAGCAGCCCGGGACAGGGGTCCACCGGGGAGCTGTTTTTT.

V is TRBV2 and J is TRBJ1-3; tentative D call: TRBD1 (5 bases). CDR1 is SNHLY, CDR2 FYNNEI, per germline. This CDR3 has 14 amino acids. V was clipped by 6 bases and J by 1 base, with 10 bases between them. The CDR3 is CASRGQVSGNTIYF. In DNA, the CDR3 is TGTGCCAGCAGGGGGCAAGTTTCTGGAAACACCATATATTTT.

This sequence joins TRBV11-1 and TRBJ2-7, with 8 nucleotides matching TRBD1. The trim removed 5 bases at V and 12 bases at J, leaving 18 bases unmatched. CDR1 SGHAT and CDR2 FQDESV come from the germline V gene (reference sequence). CDR3 size: 15 residues. The CDR3 spells CASSKSNRDRLKVYF. As DNA, the CDR3 is TGTGCCAGCAGCAAAAGTAACCGGGACAGGCTTAAAGTGTACTTC.

J is TRBJ1-1 and V is TRBV6-2 or TRBV6-3; 7 bases fit TRBD1. Trimming took 8 bases from V and 4 from J; bases not matched to a gene: 7. CDR1 and CDR2 (germline): MNHEY, SVGEGT. The CDR3 is 13 residues long. CDR3 amino acids: CASGRQGVTEAFF. The CDR3 bases are TGTGCCAGCGGCCGACAGGGAGTCACTGAAGCTTTCTTT.

In this sample, this clone turned up a few times. The chain uses TRBV30 and TRBJ1-3; D unclear. Germline CDR1 and CDR2: GTSNPN and SVGIG (reference sequence). V was trimmed by 1 base and J by 3 bases, leaving 7 bases between them. The CDR3 is 13 amino acids. CDR3 coding DNA: TGTGCCTGGAGTGGGAGTTTTGGAAACACCATATATTTT. It is translated as CAWSGSFGNTIYF.

This chain uses TRBV11-1 with TRBJ1-5; no clear D. Germline assignment: CDR1 SGHAT and CDR2 FQDESV (reference sequence). The CDR3 is 13 residues long. V gave up 5 bases and J gave up 4 bases, with 9 bases separating them. The CDR3 spells CASSPQQNQPQHF. CDR3 nucleotides: TGTGCCAGCAGCCCCCAACAAAATCAGCCCCAGCATTTT.

In this sample, this clone turned up a few times. The rearrangement joins TRBV6-1 to TRBJ1-6, with 9 bases fitting TRBD1. The V gene's germline CDR1 is MNHNS and CDR2 SASEGT. This CDR3 comprises 15 residues. V was pared by 7 bases and J by 6 bases, with 7 bases of the junction left unmatched. CDR3 region: CASTQRDRVNSPLHF. DNA of the CDR3: TGTGCCAGCACCCAAAGGGACAGGGTTAATTCACCCCTCCACTTT.

This clone was detected only once. The rearrangement joins TRBV5-1 to TRBJ2-5, with D hard to call. Germline V gene lookup returns CDR1 SGHRS and CDR2 YFSETQ. This CDR3 comprises 13 residues. Between the trimmed V and J ends, which lost 4 bases and 1 base, there was a span of 8 bases. As DNA, the CDR3 is TGCGCCAGCAGCCCTGCGTCCCAAGAGACCCAGTACTTC. This translates into CASSPASQETQYF. The complete variable domain, with remaining parts taken from reference TRBV5-1 and TRBJ2-5, reads KAGVTQTPRYLIKTRGQQVTLSCSPISGHRSVSWYQQTPGQGLQFLFEYFSETQRNKGNFPGRFSGRQFSNSRSEMNVSTLELGDSALYLCASSPASQETQYFGPGTRLLVL.

The CDR3 protein is CASSEREQPQHF. The DNA for the CDR3 is TGCGCCAGCAGTGAGAGAGAACAGCCCCAGCATTTT. V and J are TRBV10-2 and TRBJ1-5; D is uncertain. CDR1 and CDR2 from the germline V gene are WSHSY and SAAADI. CDR3 length: 12 residues. Trimming pared 2 bases from V and 7 bases from J, leaving 6 bases between.

The V gene is TRBV25-1, the J gene TRBJ2-1; D may be TRBD1 (6 bases). Looked up from germline, CDR1 is MGHDK and CDR2 is SYGVNS. The V and J ends lost 8 bases and 4 bases respectively, with 12 bases between them. The CDR3 has 13 residues. The CDR3 loop reads CASGRGGYNEQFF. For the CDR3, the DNA is TGTGCCAGCGGGAGAGGGGGTTACAATGAGCAGTTCTTC.

V gene TRBV7-3 combines with J gene TRBJ1-2; no clear D. The CDR3 is made up of 14 amino acids. V was trimmed by 0 bases and J by 3 bases, leaving 8 bases between them. Germline-derived CDR1 and CDR2 are SGHTA and FQGTGA. The chain's CDR3 is CASSLTGADYGYTF. DNA of the CDR3: TGTGCCAGCAGCTTAACTGGAGCGGACTATGGCTACACCTTC.

This clone was counted a few times. The V and J genes are TRBV18 and TRBJ1-1, with 9 positions matching TRBD1. V lost 3 bases, J lost 4 bases, and 3 bases stayed unmatched. The CDR3 is 14 residues long. Germline V gene data show CDR1 as KGHSH and CDR2 as LQKENI. CDR3 nucleotide sequence: TGTGCCAGCTCACCGACAGGGGGTAGCACTGAAGCTTTCTTT. Encoded protein: CASSPTGGSTEAFF. Variable domain in full (rest from reference TRBV18 and TRBJ1-1): NAGVMQNPRHLVRRRGQEARLRCSPMKGHSHVYWYRQLPEEGLKFMVYLQKENIIDESGMPKERFSAEFPKEGPSILRIQQVVRGDSAAYFCASSPTGGSTEAFFGQGTRLTVV.

This clone has just a few counts. The chain combines TRBV3-1 (or the pseudogene TRBV3-2) with TRBJ1-4, with unresolved D. Germline loops: CDR1 LGHDT, CDR2 YNNKEL (reference sequence). Trimming left V 0 bases short and J 6 bases short, with 20 bases between. The CDR3 extends over 18 amino acids. The DNA of the CDR3 is TGTGCCAGCAGCCAAGAACGGGTCCCGGCTAGCCTCGATGAAAAACTGTTTTTT. This sequence encodes CASSQERVPASLDEKLFF.

J is TRBJ1-5 and V is TRBV6-5; D is perhaps TRBD1 (6 bases). Trimming removed 6 bases at V and 5 bases at J, with 17 bases between. In germline, CDR1 is MNHEY, CDR2 SVGAGI. There are 15 residues in the CDR3. The CDR3 sequence is CASSFRSGVDQPQHF. CDR3 DNA: TGTGCCAGCAGCTTCCGGTCAGGGGTTGATCAGCCCCAGCATTTT.

The gene calls are TRBV11-3 and TRBJ1-1, with 9 bases lining up with TRBD1. Germline-derived CDR1 and CDR2 are SGHNT and YENEEA. This CDR3 contains 13 residues. The V segment lost 6 bases and the J segment 9 bases; nucleotides outside the gene matches: 8. In DNA form, the CDR3 reads TGTGCCAGCAGTGAAGGACAGGGGACCCAAGCTTTCTTT. This translates into CASSEGQGTQAFF.

This clone was observed a handful of times. Written as DNA, the CDR3 is TGTGCCAGCAGCCAAGGTATTTATGGCTACACCTTC. This encodes CASSQGIYGYTF. The V call is TRBV3-1 (or the pseudogene TRBV3-2), the J call TRBJ1-2; D is undetermined. Germline V lookup: CDR1 LGHDT, CDR2 YNNKEL (reference sequence). V lost 1 base to trimming and J lost 5 bases, with 5 bases between them. The CDR3 loop spans 12 amino acids.

This clone was counted at least ten times. The chain carries TRBV7-2 and TRBJ1-1, with no clear D. Germline V gene data show CDR1 as SGHTA and CDR2 as FQGNSA. The CDR3 runs to 15 residues. The V end was cut by 4 bases, the J end by 0 bases, with 12 bases between. The DNA for the CDR3 is TGTGCCAGCAGCTCGAGGGCGGTCATGAACACTGAAGCTTTCTTT. Amino acids: CASSSRAVMNTEAFF.

V is TRBV19 and J is TRBJ2-1; 8 bases align to TRBD2. The length of the CDR3 is 15 residues. V lost 3 bases to trimming and J lost 7 bases; unmatched junction nucleotides: 8. Germline V gene sequence: CDR1 LNHDA, CDR2 SQIVND (reference sequence). For the CDR3, the DNA is TGTGCCAGTAGTATTAACGGGGGGGCCCGGAATGAGCAGTTCTTC. As protein: CASSINGGARNEQFF.

V is TRBV10-3 and J is TRBJ1-2, with D maybe TRBD1 (5 bases). V shed 4 bases and J shed 1 base, with 16 bases lying between them. This CDR3 spans 16 amino acids. In germline, CDR1 is ENHRY, CDR2 SYGVKD. In DNA, the CDR3 is TGTGCCATCAGTGGGGAAAAAGGGGAAGTTAACTATGGCTACACCTTC. Amino acid sequence: CAISGEKGEVNYGYTF.

The rearrangement joins TRBV3-1 (or the pseudogene TRBV3-2) to TRBJ1-1; D not resolved. The CDR3 is 12 amino acids. Looked up from germline, CDR1 is LGHDT and CDR2 is YNNKEL (reference sequence). Trimming pared 3 bases from V and 4 bases from J, leaving 6 bases between. The CDR3, as DNA: TGTGCCAGCAGCCACGGGGTCACTGAAGCTTTCTTT. Translated, it gives CASSHGVTEAFF.

This clone was picked up a small number of times. The gene calls are TRBV7-3 and TRBJ1-2; 7 bases match TRBD1. The V and J ends lost 6 bases and 4 bases, in that order; junction bases with no gene match: 17. The V gene's germline CDR1 is SGHTA and CDR2 FQGTGA. This CDR3 contains 17 residues. The CDR3 coding sequence is TGTGCCAGCAGGGGGCCCGGGACAGAAAAATTCGGCTATGGCTACACCTTC. Its translation is CASRGPGTEKFGYGYTF.

This clone was counted between two and nine times. The chain joins TRBV27 to TRBJ2-7; possibly TRBD2 for D (6 bases). The germline CDR1 and CDR2 sequences are MNHEY and SMNVEV (reference sequence). The V end was cut by 6 bases, the J end by 3 bases, with 15 bases between. This CDR3 spans 14 amino acids. The CDR3 loop reads CASSPALGGYEQYF. The DNA of the CDR3 is TGTGCCAGCAGCCCAGCCTTGGGAGGCTACGAGCAGTACTTC.

The chain carries TRBV14 and TRBJ1-2, with D unclear. Germline CDR1 SGHDN, CDR2 FVKESK. CDR3 size: 15 residues. V shed 0 bases and J shed 5 bases, with 13 bases lying between them. CDR3 nucleotides: TGTGCCAGCAGCCAAGAAGGGAGCCCTCCTTATGGCTACACCTTC. Translated, it gives CASSQEGSPPYGYTF.

In this sample, this clone turned up a few times. The V gene is TRBV5-1, the J gene TRBJ1-5; perhaps TRBD1 as D (6 bases). CDR3 length: 14 amino acids. The ends were cut back, 0 bases at V and 5 bases at J, with 9 bases in the middle. Germline values: CDR1 SGHRS, CDR2 YFSETQ. The CDR3 reads CASSLGQVDQPQHF. The CDR3 DNA sequence: TGCGCCAGCAGCTTGGGACAGGTCGATCAGCCCCAGCATTTT.

The chain recombines TRBV6-5 with TRBJ2-7; 7 positions match TRBD1. Germline lookup yields CDR1 MNHEY and CDR2 SVGAGI. CDR3 length: 15 residues. J was trimmed by 0 bases and V by 5 bases; bases with no gene match: 7. This CDR3 is CASSPQGVGSYEQYF. Written as DNA, the CDR3 is TGTGCCAGCAGTCCTCAGGGGGTAGGCTCCTACGAGCAGTACTTC.